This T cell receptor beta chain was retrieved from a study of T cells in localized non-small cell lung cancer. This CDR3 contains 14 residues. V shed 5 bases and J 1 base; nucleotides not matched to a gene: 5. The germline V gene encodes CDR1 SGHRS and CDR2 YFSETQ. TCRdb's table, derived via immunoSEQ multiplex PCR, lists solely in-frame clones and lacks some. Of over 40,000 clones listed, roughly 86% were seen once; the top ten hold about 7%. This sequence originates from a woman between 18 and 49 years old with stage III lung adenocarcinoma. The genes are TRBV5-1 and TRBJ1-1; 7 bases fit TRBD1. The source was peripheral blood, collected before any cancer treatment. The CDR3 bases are TGCGCCAGCAGATCGCAGGGGGAGAACACTGAAGCTTTCTTT. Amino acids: CASRSQGENTEAFF.